This TCR beta chain was profiled in a study of read filtering for tumor transcriptome and immune sequencing. Molecular barcoded adaptors covering alpha/delta and beta/gamma chains were used on about 0.4 ug RNA. Each CDR3 protein gets one entry after TCRdb re-called the reads with MiXCR. The sample has more than 55,000 distinct CDR3 sequences, more than 20% seen once. V shed 5 bases and J 1 base; nucleotides not matched to a gene: 10. This CDR3 is built from 16 residues. Per germline, CDR1 MNHEY and CDR2 SVGAGI. Sequenced: a population of CD138-negative cells sorted from bone marrow. This sequence was found in a donor aged 40 or older with multiple myeloma. This sequence joins TRBV6-5 and TRBJ1-1; 7 nucleotides match TRBD1. In nucleotides, the CDR3 is TGTGCCAGCAGTACCCGACAGGGTAGCCCGAACACTGAAGCTTTCTTT. Its translation: CASSTRQGSPNTEAFF.